This T cell receptor (beta chain) was recorded in a study of OX40 agonist ivuxolimab in advanced cancers. Assay used: immunoSEQ multiplex PCR; TCRdb lists only in-frame clones, some missing. Of about 82,000 clones listed, 80% to 95% were seen once; the top ten hold around 0.7%. The material sequenced was CD4+ or CD8+ T cells sorted from blood, taken in a trial of the OX40 agonist ivuxolimab. This TCR was sampled from an adult with an advanced solid tumor such as melanoma, head and neck, liver or kidney cancer.

The CDR3 loop is CASSVAPQGIGELFF. Here the CDR3 DNA reads TGTGCCAGCAGCGTAGCTCCTCAGGGAATCGGGGAGCTGTTTTTT. V usage is TRBV9 and J usage is TRBJ2-2; maybe TRBD1 (5 bases). Trimming left V 0 bases short and J 7 bases short, with 13 bases between. In germline, CDR1 is SGDLS, CDR2 YYNGEE. The CDR3 covers 15 residues.